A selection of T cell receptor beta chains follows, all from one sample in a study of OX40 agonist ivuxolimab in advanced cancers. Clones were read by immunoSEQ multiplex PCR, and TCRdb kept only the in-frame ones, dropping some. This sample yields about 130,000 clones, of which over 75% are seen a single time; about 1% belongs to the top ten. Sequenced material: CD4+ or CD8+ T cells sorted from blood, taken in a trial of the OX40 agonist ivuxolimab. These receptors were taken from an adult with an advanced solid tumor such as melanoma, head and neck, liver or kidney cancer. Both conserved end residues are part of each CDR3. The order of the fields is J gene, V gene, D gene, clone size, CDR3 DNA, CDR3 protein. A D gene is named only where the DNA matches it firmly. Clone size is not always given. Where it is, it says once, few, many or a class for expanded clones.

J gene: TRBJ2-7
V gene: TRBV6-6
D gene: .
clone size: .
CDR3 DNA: TGTGCCAGCAGTTTCAGCGGCCTAAGGTCCTACGAGCAGTACTTC
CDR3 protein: CASSFSGLRSYEQYF

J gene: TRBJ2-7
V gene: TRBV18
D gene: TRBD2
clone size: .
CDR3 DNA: TGTGCCAGCTCTCCACTAGCGGGAGCCAAATACGAGCAGTACTTC
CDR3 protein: CASSPLAGAKYEQYF

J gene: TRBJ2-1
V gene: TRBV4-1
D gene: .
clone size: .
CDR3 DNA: TGCGCCAGCAGCCAAGAAAACCCTAGCTCCTACAATGAGCAGTTCTTC
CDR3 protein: CASSQENPSSYNEQFF

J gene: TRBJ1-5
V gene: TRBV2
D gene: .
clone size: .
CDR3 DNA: TGTGCCAGCAATTCAGCCAGGACAGAGAATCAGCCCCAGCATTTT
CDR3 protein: CASNSARTENQPQHF

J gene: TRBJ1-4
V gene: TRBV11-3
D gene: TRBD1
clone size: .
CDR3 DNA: TGTGCCAGCAGCTCCTTCGACAGGGCTTATGAAAAACTGTTTTTT
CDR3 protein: CASSSFDRAYEKLFF

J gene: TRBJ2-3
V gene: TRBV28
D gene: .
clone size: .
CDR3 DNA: TGTGCCAGCATTAAAACGATAGATACGCAGTATTTT
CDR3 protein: CASIKTIDTQYF

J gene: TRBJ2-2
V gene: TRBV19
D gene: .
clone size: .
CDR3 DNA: TGTGCCAGTAGTATCCGCTTAACGTCACTTAACACCGGGGAGCTGTTTTTT
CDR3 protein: CASSIRLTSLNTGELFF

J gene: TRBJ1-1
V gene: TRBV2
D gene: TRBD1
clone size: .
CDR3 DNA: TGTGCCAGTATCCCAACAGGGGGCAAGACTGAAGCTTTCTTT
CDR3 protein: CASIPTGGKTEAFF

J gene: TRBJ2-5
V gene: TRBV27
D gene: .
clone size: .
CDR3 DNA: TGTGCCAGCAGTTTACGTGACCCGAGACGGGACCAAGAGACCCAGTACTTC
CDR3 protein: CASSLRDPRRDQETQYF

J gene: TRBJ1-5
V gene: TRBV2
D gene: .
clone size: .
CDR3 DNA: TGTGCCAGCAGTCCCTCCATAAATCAGCCCCAGCATTTT
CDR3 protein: CASSPSINQPQHF

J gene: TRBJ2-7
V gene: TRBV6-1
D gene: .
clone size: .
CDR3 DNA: TGTGCCAGCAGTGAAGTGGGGACACCCTCCTACGAGCAGTACTTC
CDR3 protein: CASSEVGTPSYEQYF

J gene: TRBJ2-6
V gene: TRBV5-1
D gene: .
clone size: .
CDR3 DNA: TGCGCCAGCAGCTTGGATGGAGGGGCTGGGGCCAACGTCCTGACTTTC
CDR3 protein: CASSLDGGAGANVLTF

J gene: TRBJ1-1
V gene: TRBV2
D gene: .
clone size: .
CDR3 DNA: TGTGCCAGCAGTGAAGACAGGAGGAACACTGAAGCTTTCTTT
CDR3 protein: CASSEDRRNTEAFF

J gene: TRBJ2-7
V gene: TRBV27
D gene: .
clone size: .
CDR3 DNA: TGTGCCAGCAGTTTAGGCCCAGGATCCTACGAGCAGTACTTC
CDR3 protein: CASSLGPGSYEQYF

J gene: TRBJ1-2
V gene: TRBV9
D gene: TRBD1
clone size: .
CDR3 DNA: TGTGCCAGCACTACCAATACAGGGGGATGGTACACCTTC
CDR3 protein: CASTTNTGGWYTF

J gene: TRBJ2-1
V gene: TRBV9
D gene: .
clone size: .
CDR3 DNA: TGTGCCAGCAGCGGGACGGCGAGCTCCTACAATGAGCAGTTCTTC
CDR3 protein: CASSGTASSYNEQFF

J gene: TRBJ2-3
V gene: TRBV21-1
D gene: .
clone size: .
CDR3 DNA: TGTGCCAGCAGCAAATCAGAGAGCAAACATACGCAGTATTTT
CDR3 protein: CASSKSESKHTQYF

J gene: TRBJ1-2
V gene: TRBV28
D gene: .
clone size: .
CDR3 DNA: TGTGCCAGCAGTTTAAGGCAGATTCGCTATGGCTACACCTTC
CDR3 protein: CASSLRQIRYGYTF

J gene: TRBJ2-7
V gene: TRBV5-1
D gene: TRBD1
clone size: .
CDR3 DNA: TGCGCCAGCAGCTTGGACGGACAGGGGCTCCTCGAGCAGTACTTC
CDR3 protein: CASSLDGQGLLEQYF

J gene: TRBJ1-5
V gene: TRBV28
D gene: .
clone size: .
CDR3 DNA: TGTGCCAGCAGTTTCGTAGGGGCCAGGGTTCGGGGCAATCAGCCCCAGCATTTT
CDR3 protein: CASSFVGARVRGNQPQHF

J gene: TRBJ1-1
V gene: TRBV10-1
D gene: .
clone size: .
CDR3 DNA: TGCGCCAGCAGTGAGTCCGGTGGCACTGAAGCTTTCTTT
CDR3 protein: CASSESGGTEAFF

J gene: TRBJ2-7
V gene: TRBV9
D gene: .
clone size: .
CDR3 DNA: TGTGCCAGCAGCCGGGATGCGGGATCGAGCTCCTACGAGCAGTACTTC
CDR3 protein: CASSRDAGSSSYEQYF

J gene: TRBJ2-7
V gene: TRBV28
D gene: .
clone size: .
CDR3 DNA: TGTGCCAGCAGTTTTAGGGTTGACAACGAGCAGTACTTC
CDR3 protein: CASSFRVDNEQYF

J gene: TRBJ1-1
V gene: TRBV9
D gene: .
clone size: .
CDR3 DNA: TGTGCCAGCAGCGTAGTACAGTTGAACACTGAAGCTTTCTTT
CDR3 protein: CASSVVQLNTEAFF

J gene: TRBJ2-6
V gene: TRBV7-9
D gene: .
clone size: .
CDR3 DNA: TGTGCCAGCAGCTTCACTTACAGCTCTGGGGCCAACGTCCTGACTTTC
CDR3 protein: CASSFTYSSGANVLTF

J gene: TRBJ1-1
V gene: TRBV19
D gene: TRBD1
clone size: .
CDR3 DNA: TGTGCCAGTAGCCCGGACAGGGGGGCTCCTGAAGCTTTCTTT
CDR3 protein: CASSPDRGAPEAFF

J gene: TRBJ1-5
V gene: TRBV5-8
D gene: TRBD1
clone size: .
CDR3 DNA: TGTGCCAGCAGCCGCGGGACAGTTTATAGCAATCAGCCCCAGCATTTT
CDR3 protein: CASSRGTVYSNQPQHF

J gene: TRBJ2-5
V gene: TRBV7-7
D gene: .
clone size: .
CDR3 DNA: TGTGCTAGCAACCCCGGGAGCGGGGAGACCCAGTACTTC
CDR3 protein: CASNPGSGETQYF

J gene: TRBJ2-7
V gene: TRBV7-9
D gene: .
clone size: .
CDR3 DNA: TGTGCCAGCAGAGGGTGGGAGAGCAACGAGCAGTACTTC
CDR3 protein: CASRGWESNEQYF

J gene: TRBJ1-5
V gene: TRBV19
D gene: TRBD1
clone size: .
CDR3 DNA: TGTGCCAGTAGTATGGTCGACAGGGGGAATCAGCCCCAGCATTTT
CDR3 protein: CASSMVDRGNQPQHF

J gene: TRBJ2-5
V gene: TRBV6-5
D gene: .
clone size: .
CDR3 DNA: TGTGCCAGCAGTTACCTACAGGGAAGGGGCCAAGAGACCCAGTACTTC
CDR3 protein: CASSYLQGRGQETQYF

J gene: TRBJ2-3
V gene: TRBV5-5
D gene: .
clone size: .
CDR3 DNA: TGTGCCAGCAGCCTGAGCACAGATACGCAGTATTTT
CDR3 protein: CASSLSTDTQYF

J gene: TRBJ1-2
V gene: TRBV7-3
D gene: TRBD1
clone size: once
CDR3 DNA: TGTGCCAGCAGCCCATCCATGACAGGGACTGGCTACACCTTC
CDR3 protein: CASSPSMTGTGYTF

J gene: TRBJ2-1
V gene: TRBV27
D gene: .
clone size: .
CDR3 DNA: TGTGCCAGCAGTTCTAATGGGTTGGGGGAGCAGTTCTTC
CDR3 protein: CASSSNGLGEQFF

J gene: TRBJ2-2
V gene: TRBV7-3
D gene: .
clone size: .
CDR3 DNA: TGTGCCAGCAGCAGAGACACCGGGGAGCTGTTTTTT
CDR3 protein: CASSRDTGELFF

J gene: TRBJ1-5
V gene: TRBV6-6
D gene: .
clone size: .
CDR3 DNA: TGTGCCAGCGGGGCGGCCCAGCCCCAGCATTTT
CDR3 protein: CASGAAQPQHF

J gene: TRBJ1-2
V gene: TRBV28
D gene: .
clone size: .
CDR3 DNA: TGTGCCAGCAGTCGAAGTATCGGCGTCGGCTATGGCTACACCTTC
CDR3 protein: CASSRSIGVGYGYTF

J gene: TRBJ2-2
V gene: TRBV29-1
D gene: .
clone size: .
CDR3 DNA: TGCAGCGTTGAGGAGACCGGGGAGCTGTTTTTT
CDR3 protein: CSVEETGELFF

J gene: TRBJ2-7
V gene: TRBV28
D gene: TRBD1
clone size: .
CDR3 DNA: TGTGCCAGCAGCTCGCCCACGGGACAGGGTCCCTACGAGCAGTACTTC
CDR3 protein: CASSSPTGQGPYEQYF

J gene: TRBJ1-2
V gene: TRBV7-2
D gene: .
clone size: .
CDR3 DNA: TGTGCCAGCAGCTTAGCTCGCGATCCCTGGACCTTC
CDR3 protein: CASSLARDPWTF

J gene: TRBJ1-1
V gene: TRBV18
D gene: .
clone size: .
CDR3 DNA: TGTGCCAGCTCACCACGGATCGCAGGAGCAAACACTGAAGCTTTCTTT
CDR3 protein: CASSPRIAGANTEAFF

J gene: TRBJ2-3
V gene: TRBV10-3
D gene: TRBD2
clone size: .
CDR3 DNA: TGTGCCATCAGCGAAACCGGACTAGCGGGCACAGATACGCAGTATTTT
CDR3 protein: CAISETGLAGTDTQYF

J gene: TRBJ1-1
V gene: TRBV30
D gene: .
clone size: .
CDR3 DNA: TGTGCCTGGAGTGGACAGGCCACGAACACTGAAGCTTTCTTT
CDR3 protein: CAWSGQATNTEAFF

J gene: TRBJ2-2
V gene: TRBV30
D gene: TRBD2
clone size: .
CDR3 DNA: TGTGCCAGGACTAGCGGGTTTGCGAACACCGGGGAGCTGTTTTTT
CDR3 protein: CARTSGFANTGELFF